Listed below are T cell receptor beta chains from one sample, sequenced in a study of a mutant IDH1 vaccine in newly diagnosed glioma. Profiled with immunoSEQ multiplex PCR; TCRdb holds only in-frame clones, not every one. The sample lists some 87,000 clones; 80% were seen once. Specimen: PBMCs, collected from a glioma patient treated with radiotherapy, temozolomide or both. These receptors all stem from a man aged 35-49 years with glioma. The CDR3 runs from the conserved cysteine through the conserved F or W. Each record gives: clone size, J gene, V gene, D gene, CDR3 protein, CDR3 DNA. D genes are given only for firm matches. Clone size, where shown, is once, few, many, or a class for clones that have expanded.

>NA|TRBJ1-3|TRBV14|NA
CASSQDLGPPRDTIYF
TGTGCCAGCAGCCAAGACCTCGGGCCGCCACGGGACACCATATATTTT
>NA|TRBJ1-2|TRBV7-2|NA
CASSLTPGSGQANYGYTF
TGTGCCAGCAGCTTGACCCCTGGATCGGGACAAGCTAACTATGGCTACACCTTC
>NA|TRBJ1-1|TRBV2|NA
CASTRPNMNTEAFF
TGTGCCAGCACTCGACCCAACATGAACACTGAAGCTTTCTTT
>NA|TRBJ1-6|TRBV5-1|NA
CASSSVTGSPLHF
TGCGCCAGCAGCTCGGTGACTGGTTCACCCCTCCACTTT
>NA|TRBJ2-7|TRBV10-3|NA
CAISELGQAYEQYF
TGTGCCATCAGTGAATTGGGGCAGGCCTACGAGCAGTACTTC
>NA|TRBJ2-7|TRBV4-2|NA
CASSQVGPSYEQYF
TGTGCCAGCAGCCAAGTAGGGCCATCCTACGAGCAGTACTTC
>NA|TRBJ2-1|TRBV7-6|TRBD2
CASSFRTSGSDEQFF
TGTGCCAGCAGCTTTCGGACTAGCGGGAGCGATGAGCAGTTCTTC
>NA|TRBJ1-4|TRBV28|NA
CASSLAQKGDEKLFF
TGTGCCAGCAGTTTAGCACAGAAAGGGGATGAAAAACTGTTTTTT
>medium-sized|TRBJ1-1|TRBV28|NA
CASSFRFPLLAFF
TGTGCCAGCAGTTTCCGTTTCCCCCTCCTGGCTTTCTTT
>NA|TRBJ1-4|TRBV6-1|NA
CASRQRQATNEKLFF
TGTGCCAGCAGACAGAGACAAGCAACTAATGAAAAACTGTTTTTT
>NA|TRBJ2-7|TRBV10-1|NA
CASAQRGEQYF
TGCGCCAGCGCCCAGAGGGGCGAGCAGTACTTC
>NA|TRBJ2-7|TRBV27|TRBD1
CASSTRQGLSGEQYF
TGTGCCAGCTCCACGAGACAGGGGCTGTCGGGGGAGCAGTACTTC
>NA|TRBJ2-5|TRBV11-3|NA
CASSFSRGETQYF
TGTGCCAGCAGCTTCAGTCGTGGGGAGACCCAGTACTTC
>NA|TRBJ1-5|TRBV13|NA
CASRLEGSNQPQHF
TGTGCCAGCAGACTCGAAGGTAGCAATCAGCCCCAGCATTTT
>NA|TRBJ2-7|TRBV7-8|NA
CASSLAVRTAYYEQYF
TGTGCCAGCAGCTTAGCGGTGCGGACAGCGTACTACGAGCAGTACTTC
>once|TRBJ2-1|TRBV19|NA
CASSMGGRRDEQFF
TGTGCCAGTAGTATGGGGGGCCGTCGGGATGAGCAGTTCTTC
>NA|TRBJ2-5|TRBV7-6|NA
CASSLRGGQTQETQYF
TGTGCCAGCAGCTTAAGGGGTGGACAAACACAAGAGACCCAGTACTTC
>NA|TRBJ1-6|TRBV7-2|NA
CASSLRGPDSPLHF
TGTGCCAGCAGCTTAAGGGGACCCGATTCACCCCTCCACTTT
>NA|TRBJ2-5|TRBV19|NA
CATRLQGLETQYF
TGTGCCACCCGACTTCAGGGGTTAGAGACCCAGTACTTC
>NA|TRBJ1-2|TRBV29-1|TRBD1
CSDGQGGYGYTF
TGCAGCGATGGACAGGGAGGATATGGCTACACCTTC
>NA|TRBJ2-5|TRBV9|TRBD1
CASSEATGGGLSGETQYF
TGTGCCAGCAGCGAAGCGACAGGGGGCGGATTATCTGGGGAGACCCAGTACTTC
>NA|TRBJ2-7|TRBV7-8|NA
CASSLDVLRIHSYEQYF
TGTGCCAGCAGCTTAGACGTGTTACGTATTCACTCCTACGAGCAGTACTTC
>few|TRBJ2-3|TRBV6-4|TRBD2
CASSDGTSPTDTQYF
TGTGCCAGCAGTGACGGGACTAGTCCCACAGATACGCAGTATTTT
>NA|TRBJ1-1|TRBV9|NA
CASSVEMRGTEAFF
TGTGCCAGCAGCGTAGAGATGAGGGGGACTGAAGCTTTCTTT
>NA|TRBJ1-2|TRBV7-9|TRBD1
CASRVGGAANYGYTF
TGTGCCAGCAGAGTAGGGGGCGCGGCTAACTATGGCTACACCTTC
>NA|TRBJ2-5|TRBV2|TRBD2
CASSGLAEGTQYF
TGTGCCAGCAGTGGACTAGCAGAGGGGACCCAGTACTTC
>NA|TRBJ2-4|TRBV7-3|TRBD1
CASSSGGKNIQYF
TGTGCCAGCAGCTCAGGGGGCAAAAACATTCAGTACTTC
>NA|TRBJ2-7|TRBV2|NA
CASSESGGPYEQYF
TGTGCCAGCAGTGAATCGGGGGGCCCTTACGAGCAGTACTTC
>NA|TRBJ2-6|TRBV4-3|TRBD1
CASSQDYGQGFSGANVLTF
TGCGCCAGCAGCCAAGATTATGGACAGGGGTTCTCTGGGGCCAACGTCCTGACTTTC
>NA|TRBJ2-7|TRBV18|NA
CASSPLWGQWNEQYF
TGTGCCAGCTCACCACTTTGGGGGCAATGGAACGAGCAGTACTTC